This T cell receptor (beta chain) derives from a study of control samples from healthy donors and cancer patients. Profiled with immunoSEQ multiplex PCR; TCRdb holds only in-frame clones, not every one. The table shows more than 140,000 clones, with about 90% occurring only once. The sequencing input was blood. The source of this sequence is a man in his late teens or twenties in good health.

The CDR3 sequence is CASSLDRGAYYGYTF. The CDR3 bases are TGTGCCAGCAGCTTAGACAGGGGGGCGTACTATGGCTACACCTTC. This sequence joins TRBV7-2 and TRBJ1-2, with 8 nucleotides matching TRBD1. Germline values: CDR1 SGHTA, CDR2 FQGNSA. V gave up 1 base and J gave up 3 bases; unmatched junction bases: 4. The CDR3 consists of 15 residues.